This T cell receptor beta chain was sequenced for a study of blood T cell repertoires in COVID-19. This table comes from immunoSEQ multiplex PCR, and its TCRdb copy is limited to in-frame clones, with some not included. This table holds around 320,000 clones, approximately 88% found once. The table lists this clone with a few counts. CDR3 length equals 16 residues. CDR1 is GTSNPN, CDR2 SVGIG, per germline (reference sequence). Trimming stripped 5 bases from V and 2 bases from J, with 16 bases between. The rearrangement uses TRBV30 and TRBJ1-6; D call uncertain. Sequencing used peripheral blood. This TCR was recovered from a woman in her twenties or thirties who had recovered from COVID-19. DNA for the CDR3: TGTGCCTGGGAGGCAGACGAGGGAACCTATAATTCACCCCTCCACTTT. Translation gives CAWEADEGTYNSPLHF.